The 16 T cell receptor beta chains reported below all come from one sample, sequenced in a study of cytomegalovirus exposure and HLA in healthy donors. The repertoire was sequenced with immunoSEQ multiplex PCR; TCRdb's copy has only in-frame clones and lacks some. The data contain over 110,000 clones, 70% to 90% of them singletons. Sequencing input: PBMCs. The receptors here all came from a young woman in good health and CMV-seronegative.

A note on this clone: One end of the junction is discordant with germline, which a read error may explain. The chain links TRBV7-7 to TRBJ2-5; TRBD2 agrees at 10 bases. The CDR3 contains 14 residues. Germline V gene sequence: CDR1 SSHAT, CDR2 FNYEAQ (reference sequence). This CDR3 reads CASSFTSGAETQYF. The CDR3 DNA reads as TGTGCTAGCAGCTTTACTAGCGGGGCGGAGACCCAGTACTTC.

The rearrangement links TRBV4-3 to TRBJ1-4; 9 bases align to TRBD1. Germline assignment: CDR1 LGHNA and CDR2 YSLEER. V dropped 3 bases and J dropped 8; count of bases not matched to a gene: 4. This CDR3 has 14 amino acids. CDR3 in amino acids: CASSQGQGSEKLFF. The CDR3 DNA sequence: TGCGCCAGCAGCCAGGGACAGGGTAGCGAAAAACTGTTTTTT.

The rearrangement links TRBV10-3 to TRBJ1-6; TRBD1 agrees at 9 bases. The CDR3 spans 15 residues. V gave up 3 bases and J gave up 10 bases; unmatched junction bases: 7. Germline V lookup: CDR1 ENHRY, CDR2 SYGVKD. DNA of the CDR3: TGTGCCATCAGTGATCTGGGACAGGGTGACTCACCCCTCCACTTT. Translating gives CAISDLGQGDSPLHF.

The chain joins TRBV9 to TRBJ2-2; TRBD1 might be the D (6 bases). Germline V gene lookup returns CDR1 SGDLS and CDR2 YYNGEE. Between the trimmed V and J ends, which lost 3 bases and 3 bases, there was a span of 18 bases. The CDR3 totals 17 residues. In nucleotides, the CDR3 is TGTGCCAGCAGCGCCCTCGGGACAAGGCGACACACCGGGGAGCTGTTTTTT. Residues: CASSALGTRRHTGELFF.

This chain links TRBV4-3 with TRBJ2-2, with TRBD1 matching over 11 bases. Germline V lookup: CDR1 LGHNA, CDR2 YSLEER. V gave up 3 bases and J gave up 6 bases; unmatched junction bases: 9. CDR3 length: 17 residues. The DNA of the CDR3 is TGCGCCAGCAGCCATCCGGGGACAGGGGGAGGCTCCGGGGAGCTGTTTTTT. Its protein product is CASSHPGTGGGSGELFF.

The CDR3 nucleotides read TGTGCCAGCAGCGAGGGGTGGGGGGACACTGAAGCTTTCTTT. Translation gives CASSEGWGDTEAFF. V gene TRBV9 combines with J gene TRBJ1-1, with a weak D call TRBD1 (5 bases). The V gene's germline CDR1 is SGDLS and CDR2 YYNGEE. This CDR3 region has 14 residues. V shed 3 bases and J shed 3 bases, with 12 bases lying between them.

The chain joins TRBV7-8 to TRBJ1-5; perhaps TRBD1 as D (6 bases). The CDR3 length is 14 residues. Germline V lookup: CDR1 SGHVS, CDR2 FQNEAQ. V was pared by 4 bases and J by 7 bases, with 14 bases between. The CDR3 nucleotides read TGTGCCAGCAGCTGGAACAGGGTCGACCAGCCCCAGCATTTT. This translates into CASSWNRVDQPQHF.

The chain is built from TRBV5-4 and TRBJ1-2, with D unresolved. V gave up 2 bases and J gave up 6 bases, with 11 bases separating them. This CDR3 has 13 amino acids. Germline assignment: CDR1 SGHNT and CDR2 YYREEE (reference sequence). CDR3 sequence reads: CASSFNRVHGYTF. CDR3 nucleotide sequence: TGTGCCAGCAGCTTTAATCGGGTACATGGCTACACCTTC.

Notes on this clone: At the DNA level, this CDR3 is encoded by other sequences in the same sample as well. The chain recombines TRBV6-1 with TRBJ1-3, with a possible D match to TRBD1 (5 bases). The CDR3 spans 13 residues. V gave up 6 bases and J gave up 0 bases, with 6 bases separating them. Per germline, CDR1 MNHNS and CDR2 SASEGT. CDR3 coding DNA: TGTGCCAGCAGGCAGGGCTCTGGAAACACCATATATTTT. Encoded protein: CASRQGSGNTIYF.

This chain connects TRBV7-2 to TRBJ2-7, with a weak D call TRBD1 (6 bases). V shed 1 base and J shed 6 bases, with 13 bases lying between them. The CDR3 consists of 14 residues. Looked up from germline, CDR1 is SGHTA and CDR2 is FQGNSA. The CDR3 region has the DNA TGTGCCAGCAGCTTAGTATGGGGGCCCGGCGAGCAGTACTTC. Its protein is CASSLVWGPGEQYF.

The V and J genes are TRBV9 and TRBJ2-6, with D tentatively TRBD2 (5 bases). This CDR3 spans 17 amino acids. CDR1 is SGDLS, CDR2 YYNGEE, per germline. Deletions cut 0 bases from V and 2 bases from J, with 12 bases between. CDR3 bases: TGTGCCAGCAGCGTAGACCCTAGCAAAGCTGGGGCCAACGTCCTGACTTTC. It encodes CASSVDPSKAGANVLTF.

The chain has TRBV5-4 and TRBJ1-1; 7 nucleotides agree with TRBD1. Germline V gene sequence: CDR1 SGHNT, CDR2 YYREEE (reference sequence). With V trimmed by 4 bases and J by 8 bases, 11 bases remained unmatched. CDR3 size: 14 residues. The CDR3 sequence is CASSPRTGLPEAFF. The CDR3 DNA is TGTGCCAGCAGCCCCCGGACAGGCCTACCGGAAGCTTTCTTT.

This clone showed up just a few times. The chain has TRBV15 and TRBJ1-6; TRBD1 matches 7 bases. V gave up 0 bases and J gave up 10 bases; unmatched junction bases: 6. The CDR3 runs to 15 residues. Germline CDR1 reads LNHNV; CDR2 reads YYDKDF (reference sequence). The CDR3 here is CATSRDKGASSPLHF. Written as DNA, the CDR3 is TGTGCCACCAGCAGAGATAAGGGGGCCAGCTCACCCCTCCACTTT.

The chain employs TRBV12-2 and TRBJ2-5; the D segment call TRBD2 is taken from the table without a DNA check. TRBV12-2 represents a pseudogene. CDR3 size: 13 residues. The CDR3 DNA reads TGTGCAAGTATAAGCGGGGATCAAGAGACCCAGTACTTC. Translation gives CASISGDQETQYF.

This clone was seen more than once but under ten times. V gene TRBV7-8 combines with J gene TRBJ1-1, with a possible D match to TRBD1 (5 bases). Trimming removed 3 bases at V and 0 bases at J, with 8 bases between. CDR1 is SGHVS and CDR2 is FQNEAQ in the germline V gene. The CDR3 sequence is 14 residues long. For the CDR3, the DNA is TGTGCCAGCAGCTTCGGACAATTGAACACTGAAGCTTTCTTT. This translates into CASSFGQLNTEAFF.

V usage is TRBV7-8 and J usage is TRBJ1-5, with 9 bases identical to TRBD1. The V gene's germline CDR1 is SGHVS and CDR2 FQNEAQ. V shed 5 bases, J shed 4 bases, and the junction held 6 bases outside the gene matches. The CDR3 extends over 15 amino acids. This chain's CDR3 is CASSPRDRVNQPQHF. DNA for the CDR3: TGTGCCAGCAGCCCCCGGGACAGGGTGAATCAGCCCCAGCATTTT.